The 31 T cell receptor beta chains in this list originate from one sample, sequenced in a study of cytomegalovirus exposure and HLA in healthy donors. A multiplex PCR was run with 60 Vbeta primers and 13 Jbeta primers. Sequencing used immunoSEQ multiplex PCR; TCRdb keeps in-frame clones, though not all of them. The table records roughly 140,000 clones, nearly 80% of them present only once. Sequenced input: PBMCs. The receptors stem from a male donor in good health and CMV-seronegative.

The V and J genes are TRBV28 and TRBJ2-5, with 8 nucleotides matching TRBD2. This CDR3 comprises 13 residues. Looked up from germline, CDR1 is MDHEN and CDR2 is SYDVKM. J lost 6 bases, V lost 1 base, and 1 base had no gene match. As DNA, the CDR3 is TGTGCCAGCAGTTTATCGGGGGGGCAGACCCAGTACTTC. It yields the protein CASSLSGGQTQYF.

This clone was seen only a few times. The chain has TRBV30 and TRBJ1-2; tentative D call: TRBD1 (5 bases). Deletions cut 8 bases from V and 2 bases from J, with 15 bases between. The CDR3 consists of 13 residues. The germline V gene has CDR1 GTSNPN and CDR2 SVGIG (reference sequence). The CDR3 nucleotides are TGTGCCCGGATGGGGGGGGGAAACTATGGCTACACCTTC. It codes for CARMGGGNYGYTF. Full variable domain (rest looked up from reference TRBV30 and TRBJ1-2): SQTIHQWPATLVQPVGSPLSLECTVEGTSNPNLYWYRQAAGRGLQLLFYSVGIGQISSEVPQNLSASRPQDRQFILSSKKLLLSDSGFYLCARMGGGNYGYTFGSGTRLTVV.

This clone has only one observation. The chain combines TRBV12-5 with TRBJ1-5, with TRBD1 identical over 7 bases. From germline, CDR1 is LGHNT and CDR2 FRNRAP. This CDR3 region has 16 residues. Germline trimming cut 1 base from V and 4 bases from J; bases unmatched to any gene: 7. The CDR3 nucleotides read TGTGCTAGTGGTTTGGACCCCGGGACAGCGAATCAGCCCCAGCATTTT. The encoded protein is CASGLDPGTANQPQHF.

J is TRBJ1-2 and V is TRBV6-5, with D possibly matching TRBD1 (5 bases). The CDR3 has 15 amino acids. CDR1 is MNHEY, CDR2 SVGAGI, per germline. The V gene lost 6 bases and the J gene lost 0 bases, with 14 bases spanning the gap. CDR3 sequence (DNA): TGTGCCAGCAGCCTCAACCGGGGGACTAACTATGGCTACACCTTC. This translates into CASSLNRGTNYGYTF.

The chain has TRBV7-9 and TRBJ1-4; TRBD1 might be the D (5 bases). The CDR3 is made up of 15 amino acids. Germline V gene sequence: CDR1 SEHNR, CDR2 FQNEAQ (reference sequence). Trimming removed 5 bases from V and 2 bases from J, with 12 bases in between. The CDR3, as DNA: TGTGCCAGCAGCCCCTGGACAAACACTAATGAAAAACTGTTTTTT. Its translation is CASSPWTNTNEKLFF.

The chain links TRBV29-1 to TRBJ1-2; the D gene is possibly TRBD1 (6 bases). The CDR3 sequence is 14 residues long. Germline V lookup: CDR1 SQVTM, CDR2 ANQGSEA. With 5 bases removed from V and 4 bases from J, the gap between germline ends came to 17 bases. CDR3 sequence (DNA): TGCAGCGTTCTCCCTCGACAGGCACGCTATGGCTACACCTTC. Translating gives CSVLPRQARYGYTF. Using reference TRBV29-1 and TRBJ1-2 for the parts outside the CDR3, the full variable domain is SAVISQKPSRDICQRGTSLTIQCQVDSQVTMMFWYRQQPGQSLTLIATANQGSEATYESGFVIDKFPISRPNLTFSTLTVSNMSPEDSSIYLCSVLPRQARYGYTFGSGTRLTVV.

The V and J genes are TRBV10-2 and TRBJ2-1, with a weak D call TRBD1 (7 bases). This CDR3 is built from 14 residues. Germline V gene data show CDR1 as WSHSY and CDR2 as SAAADI. The ends were cut back, 8 bases at V and 0 bases at J, with 11 bases in the middle. The CDR3 here is CASQGGSSYNEQFF. The CDR3 region has the DNA TGCGCCAGCCAGGGGGGAAGCTCCTACAATGAGCAGTTCTTC.

The CDR3 sequence is CASSETTSPSYEQYF. For the CDR3, the DNA is TGTGCCAGCAGTGAAACAACCTCTCCCTCCTACGAGCAGTACTTC. The rearrangement links TRBV6-1 to TRBJ2-7; D is uncertain. CDR3 length equals 15 residues. V dropped 2 bases and J dropped 0 bases, with 11 bases sitting between them. Germline V gives CDR1 MNHNS, CDR2 SASEGT.

The chain joins TRBV7-3 to TRBJ2-1; TRBD2 aligns across 8 bases. CDR3 length: 15 amino acids. The germline CDR1 and CDR2 sequences are SGHTA and FQGTGA. The junction had 6 bases not matched to a gene; V was cut back by 4 bases and J by 4 bases. CDR3 in amino acids: CASSSLAGRYNEQFF. The CDR3 nucleotides are TGTGCCAGCAGCTCGTTAGCGGGGAGGTACAATGAGCAGTTCTTC. Based on the CDR3 plus reference TRBV7-3 and TRBJ2-1, the full variable domain is GAGVSQTPSNKVTEKGKYVELRCDPISGHTALYWYRQSLGQGPEFLIYFQGTGAADDSGLPNDRFFAVRPEGSVSTLKIQRTERGDSAVYLCASSSLAGRYNEQFFGPGTRLTVL.

The J gene is TRBJ1-1, the V gene TRBV7-6; 9 positions match TRBD1. Trimming at V came to 1 base and at J to 1 base, leaving 1 base not matched to a gene. Germline CDR1 is SGHVS and CDR2 is FNYEAQ. The CDR3 loop spans 15 amino acids. CDR3 protein: CASSLGDRENTEAFF. CDR3 DNA: TGTGCCAGCAGCTTAGGGGACAGGGAGAACACTGAAGCTTTCTTT.

The CDR3 DNA follows: TGTGCCAGCAGCCCCGGGACAGGGAGTAGGGAGACCCAGTACTTC. The encoded protein is CASSPGTGSRETQYF. V is TRBV7-8 and J is TRBJ2-5; 9 bases agree with TRBD1. Germline values: CDR1 SGHVS, CDR2 FQNEAQ. CDR3 size: 15 residues. J lost 5 bases, V lost 5 bases, and 9 bases had no gene match.

J is TRBJ1-4 and V is TRBV28, with D unclear. Germline CDR1 and CDR2: MDHEN and SYDVKM. V was clipped by 7 bases and J by 0 bases, with 6 bases between them. The CDR3 is 13 residues long. The CDR3 is CASISATNEKLFF. CDR3 DNA: TGTGCCAGCATTTCTGCAACTAATGAAAAACTGTTTTTT.

The chain is built from TRBV19 and TRBJ2-7; 10 bases are shared with TRBD1. The trim removed 3 bases at V and 7 bases at J, leaving 6 bases unmatched. CDR1 and CDR2 from the germline V gene are LNHDA and SQIVND (reference sequence). The CDR3 runs to 14 residues. The CDR3 DNA sequence: TGTGCCAGTAGTATCAGACAGGGGGCGGGGGAGCAGTACTTC. This codes for CASSIRQGAGEQYF.

This clone was counted a few times. This rearrangement joins TRBV6-1 to TRBJ2-1; TRBD1 aligns across 7 bases. V shed 2 bases, J shed 4 bases, and the junction held 5 bases outside the gene matches. The CDR3 extends over 15 amino acids. Germline lookup yields CDR1 MNHNS and CDR2 SASEGT. CDR3 sequence: CASSEYRGRYNEQFF. The CDR3 DNA follows: TGTGCCAGCAGTGAATATAGGGGGCGATACAATGAGCAGTTCTTC.

The chain links TRBV2 to TRBJ1-6; weak D call: TRBD1 (5 bases). The V end lost 1 base, the J end lost 8 bases, and 18 bases lay between the germline ends. The germline CDR1 and CDR2 sequences are SNHLY and FYNNEI. The CDR3 runs to 17 residues. CDR3 bases: TGTGCCAGCAGTGAAGTTGAGAGACAGAGGATGGATTCACCCCTCCACTTT. Translating it yields CASSEVERQRMDSPLHF.

The genes are TRBV5-1 and TRBJ2-7; TRBD2 matches at 14 bases. Germline V gene sequence: CDR1 SGHRS, CDR2 YFSETQ. The CDR3 contains 15 residues. Unmatched junction bases numbered 5, after V lost 3 bases and J lost 6 bases. CDR3 nucleotide sequence: TGCGCCAGCAGCTCGCTGGGACTAGCGGGGGCCGAGCAGTACTTC. Translated, it gives CASSSLGLAGAEQYF. The complete variable domain, with remaining parts taken from reference TRBV5-1 and TRBJ2-7, reads KAGVTQTPRYLIKTRGQQVTLSCSPISGHRSVSWYQQTPGQGLQFLFEYFSETQRNKGNFPGRFSGRQFSNSRSEMNVSTLELGDSALYLCASSSLGLAGAEQYFGPGTRLTVT.

The CDR3 sequence is CASSDIRGSYNEQFF. For the CDR3, the DNA is TGTGCCAGCAGTGATATCAGGGGTTCCTACAATGAGCAGTTCTTC. The chain recombines TRBV2 with TRBJ2-1; TRBD1 is a possible D gene (6 bases). The germline CDR1 and CDR2 sequences are SNHLY and FYNNEI. The length of the CDR3 is 15 residues. The V and J ends lost 3 bases and 1 base respectively, with 10 bases between them.

The V and J genes are TRBV27 and TRBJ1-2; 7 bases match TRBD1. The CDR3 contains 17 residues. V gave up 9 bases and J gave up 7 bases; unmatched junction bases: 23. Germline V gene sequence: CDR1 MNHEY, CDR2 SMNVEV (reference sequence). The CDR3 sequence is CASGGGGPTGWSSGYTF. CDR3 DNA sequence: TGTGCCAGTGGAGGGGGCGGACCGACAGGTTGGAGTAGTGGCTACACCTTC.

In its sample, this clone was seen a few times. The chain employs TRBV7-6 and TRBJ1-3, with 8 positions matching TRBD1. The CDR3 has 17 amino acids. The germline gives CDR1 SGHVS, CDR2 FNYEAQ. V dropped 1 base and J dropped 0; count of bases not matched to a gene: 5. As DNA, the CDR3 is TGTGCCAGCAGCTTAGGGACAGGGCCCAGCTCTGGAAACACCATATATTTT. Protein product: CASSLGTGPSSGNTIYF.

V gene TRBV5-1 combines with J gene TRBJ1-1, with D perhaps matching TRBD1 (5 bases). Looked up from germline, CDR1 is SGHRS and CDR2 is YFSETQ. CDR3 length equals 15 residues. V gave up 5 bases and J gave up 1 base, with 15 bases separating them. The CDR3 bases are TGCGCCAGCAGACTGGCGGGGCTGGGGAACACTGAAGCTTTCTTT. It specifies CASRLAGLGNTEAFF.

This sequence joins TRBV30 and TRBJ1-2, with D possibly TRBD1 on 5 matching bases. Looked up from germline, CDR1 is GTSNPN and CDR2 is SVGIG (reference sequence). V lost 5 bases, J lost 9 bases, and 22 bases lay in between. The CDR3 covers 14 residues. DNA of the CDR3: TGTGCCTGGGATCTTCCTTGGGGGGGGAGAAGCTACACCTTC. Translating gives CAWDLPWGGRSYTF.

The chain employs TRBV5-5 and TRBJ1-1, with a tentative D call TRBD1 (6 bases). Germline loops: CDR1 SGHKS, CDR2 YYEKEE (reference sequence). V lost 1 base and J lost 4, with 11 bases in between. This CDR3 has 14 amino acids. The CDR3 here is CASSLTGQITEAFF. The CDR3 DNA sequence: TGTGCCAGCAGCTTGACAGGGCAAATCACTGAAGCTTTCTTT.

V and J are TRBV5-4 and TRBJ2-5, with TRBD2 matching 8 bases. The germline gives CDR1 SGHNT, CDR2 YYREEE (reference sequence). J lost 5 bases, V lost 6 bases, and 9 bases had no gene match. The CDR3 length is 14 residues. The CDR3 loop reads CASTTPREGETQYF. The DNA for the CDR3 is TGTGCCAGCACCACCCCCCGGGAGGGGGAGACCCAGTACTTC.

There are a few counts of this clone. This sequence joins TRBV5-6 and TRBJ2-7, with 8 nucleotides matching TRBD1. The V and J ends lost 4 bases and 7 bases, in that order; junction bases with no gene match: 16. The germline V gene has CDR1 SGHDT and CDR2 YYEEEE. This CDR3 has 16 residues. The CDR3 sequence is CASSPIRPGGAGEQYF. The DNA of the CDR3 is TGTGCCAGCAGCCCCATTCGCCCAGGGGGCGCGGGTGAGCAGTACTTC.

This chain joins TRBV10-2 and TRBJ2-5; a weak D match, TRBD2 (7 bases). V gave up 5 bases and J gave up 1 base, with 8 bases separating them. CDR3 length: 13 amino acids. Germline V lookup: CDR1 WSHSY, CDR2 SAAADI. CDR3 in amino acids: CASSRGGQETQYF. The CDR3 bases are TGCGCCAGCAGTAGGGGGGGCCAAGAGACCCAGTACTTC.

In DNA, the CDR3 is TGTGCCAGCTCCGGACAGGTGGGCTCCTACGAGCAGTACTTC. It translates to CASSGQVGSYEQYF. The chain joins TRBV18 to TRBJ2-7; 7 positions agree with TRBD1. Germline CDR1 is KGHSH and CDR2 is LQKENI. CDR3 size: 14 residues. The V and J ends lost 6 bases and 0 bases, in that order; junction bases with no gene match: 5.

The chain recombines TRBV10-1 with TRBJ1-2; 7 bases match TRBD1. This CDR3 is built from 16 residues. The ends lost 3 bases at V and 7 bases at J; junction bases unmatched: 14. From germline, CDR1 is WNHNN and CDR2 SYGVQD (reference sequence). CDR3 nucleotide sequence: TGCGCCAGCAGTGAAATCAGGGGCAGGGGGAAGGTTGGCTACACCTTC. It encodes CASSEIRGRGKVGYTF.

The chain is built from TRBV4-3 and TRBJ1-3, with unresolved D. The V and J ends lost 4 bases and 0 bases respectively, with 13 bases between them. The germline CDR1 and CDR2 sequences are LGHNA and YSLEER. The CDR3 is 16 residues long. CDR3 in DNA: TGCGCCAGCAGCCCCCAATCTACGGGCTCTGGAAACACCATATATTTT. Translating it yields CASSPQSTGSGNTIYF.

This chain links TRBV7-2 with TRBJ2-1; a possible D gene is TRBD1 (5 bases). V was trimmed by 4 bases and J by 6 bases, leaving 10 bases between them. This CDR3 contains 13 residues. Germline lookup yields CDR1 SGHTA and CDR2 FQGNSA. CDR3 nucleotide sequence: TGTGCCAGCAGCTCATCAGGGTTCAATGAGCAGTTCTTC. This codes for CASSSSGFNEQFF.

The chain uses TRBV6-6 and TRBJ2-1; a possible D gene is TRBD2 (5 bases). V lost 2 bases, J lost 7 bases, and 9 bases lay in between. Germline assignment: CDR1 MNHNY and CDR2 SVGAGI (reference sequence). CDR3 length: 13 amino acids. The CDR3 DNA sequence: TGTGCCAGCAGTTACGGGTCGGGGAATGAGCAGTTCTTC. As protein: CASSYGSGNEQFF.

The V call is TRBV7-2, the J call TRBJ2-2; D perhaps matches TRBD2 (5 bases). From germline, CDR1 is SGHTA and CDR2 FQGNSA. V dropped 2 bases and J dropped 4 bases, with 11 bases sitting between them. This CDR3 has 15 residues. The CDR3 reads CASSLTGKLTGELFF. As DNA, the CDR3 is TGTGCCAGCAGCTTAACGGGGAAGCTCACCGGGGAGCTGTTTTTT.